This T cell receptor beta chain was recorded in a study of blood T cell repertoires in COVID-19. Original data processing: Researchers report that nucleated cell counts were estimated from reference gene primer amplification. Here immunoSEQ multiplex PCR was the method, and the copy in TCRdb shows in-frame clones only, minus some. Clone size and the V and J calls come from that table; the DNA yielded D and trimming. This table holds 190,000 or so clones, 80% to 90% found once. This clone was seen more than once but under ten times. V was pared by 5 bases and J by 3 bases, with 7 bases between. The CDR3 is 12 residues long. CDR1 and CDR2 from the germline V gene are SGHAT and FQDESV (reference sequence). Among Cohort 3 donors, those recovered had two negative PCRs, clearance, or symptom resolution.

The chain couples TRBV11-1 to TRBJ1-2; D is unclear. Sample: PBMCs or T cells enriched from blood (not recorded which). This sequence was found in a man aged 40-49 years who had recovered from COVID-19. The CDR3 DNA follows: TGTGCCAGCAGCCCCAATGACTATGGCTACACCTTC. Its protein is CASSPNDYGYTF.